The present entry profiles one T cell receptor beta chain with its context. Its target is unknown. With 60 Vbeta and 13 Jbeta primers, the PCR was carried out. Sequenced by immunoSEQ multiplex PCR; TCRdb stores in-frame clones only, minus some. The data contain about 180,000 clones, around 85% of them singletons. The sample comes from a study of cytomegalovirus exposure and HLA in healthy donors. The CDR3 extends over 13 amino acids. J lost 7 bases, V lost 4 bases, and 3 bases had no gene match. CDR1 LNHNV and CDR2 YYDKDF come from the germline V gene (reference sequence). Points from the study as a whole: Analyses of presence and absence presupposed an approximately uniform sequencing depth across donors. The records held CMV serostatus as the only immune exposure information. Analysis was carried out at a later point, and it linked a missense DCLRE1C variant to TCR beta V- and J-gene trimming. As a later analysis showed, several of the most significant clusters appeared to be linked to common viral pathogens.

This chain joins TRBV15 and TRBJ1-4, with 7 bases lining up with TRBD1. The clonotype originates from a boy younger than 10 in good health and CMV-seronegative. The specimen sequenced was PBMCs. The CDR3 loop is CATSTGTAEKLFF. The DNA for the CDR3 is TGTGCCACCAGCACGGGGACAGCTGAAAAACTGTTTTTT.